Listed here are 3 T cell receptor beta chains from one sample, sequenced in a study of blood T cells in healthy people across ages. The use of a sample-barcoded 5' primer and a J-beta primer mix characterized a second PCR of 7 to 11 cycles. Each CDR3 protein gets one entry after TCRdb re-called the 5' RACE reads with MiXCR. Of 800,000 or so distinct CDR3 sequences listed, more than 35% are singletons. Sequenced: blood. The receptors come from a man aged 80 or over in good health.

The chain joins TRBV29-1 to TRBJ2-3; 8 nucleotides agree with TRBD1. Trimming took 3 bases from V and 5 from J; bases not matched to a gene: 4. This CDR3 contains 13 residues. Germline CDR1 and CDR2: SQVTM and ANQGSEA. CDR3 sequence reads: CSVDSRGLDTQYF. The CDR3, as DNA: TGCAGCGTTGATTCCAGGGGGCTAGATACGCAGTATTTT.

CDR3 coding DNA: TGTGCCAGCAGGGCAACTAGCGGGGCATACTACGAGCAGTACTTC. Amino acid sequence: CASRATSGAYYEQYF. The chain links TRBV2 to TRBJ2-7, with 10 bases fitting TRBD2. The CDR3 runs 15 residues. The V and J ends lost 6 bases and 3 bases, in that order; junction bases with no gene match: 8. Germline V gene sequence: CDR1 SNHLY, CDR2 FYNNEI.

Concerning this clonotype: An end of the junction does not agree with germline; a read error may underlie this. This rearrangement joins TRBV7-7 to TRBJ2-6; no firm D call. This CDR3 comprises 19 residues. From germline, CDR1 is SSHAT and CDR2 FNYEAQ (reference sequence). This CDR3 reads CASSLVPQLRGSGANVLTF. CDR3 nucleotide sequence: TGTGCTAGCAGCTTAGTCCCCCAACTCAGAGGCTCTGGGGCCAACGTCCTGACTTTC.